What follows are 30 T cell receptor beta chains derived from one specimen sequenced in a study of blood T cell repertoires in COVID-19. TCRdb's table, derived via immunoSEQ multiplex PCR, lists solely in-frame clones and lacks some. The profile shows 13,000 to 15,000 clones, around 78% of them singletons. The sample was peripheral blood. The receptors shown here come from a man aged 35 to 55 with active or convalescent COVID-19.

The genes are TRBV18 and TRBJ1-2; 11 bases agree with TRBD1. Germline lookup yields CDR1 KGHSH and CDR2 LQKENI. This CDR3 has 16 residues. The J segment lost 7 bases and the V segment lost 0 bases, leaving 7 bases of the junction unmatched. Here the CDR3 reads CASSPPGQGESAGYTF. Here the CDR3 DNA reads TGTGCCAGCTCACCACCGGGACAGGGGGAGAGTGCTGGCTACACCTTC.

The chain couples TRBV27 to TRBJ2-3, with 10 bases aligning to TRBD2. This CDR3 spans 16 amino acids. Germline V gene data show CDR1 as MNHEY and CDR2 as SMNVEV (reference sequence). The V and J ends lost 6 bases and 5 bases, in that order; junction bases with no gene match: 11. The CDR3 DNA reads TGTGCCAGCAGCGCTTTAAGCGGGGGGGCCGTAGATACGCAGTATTTT. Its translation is CASSALSGGAVDTQYF.

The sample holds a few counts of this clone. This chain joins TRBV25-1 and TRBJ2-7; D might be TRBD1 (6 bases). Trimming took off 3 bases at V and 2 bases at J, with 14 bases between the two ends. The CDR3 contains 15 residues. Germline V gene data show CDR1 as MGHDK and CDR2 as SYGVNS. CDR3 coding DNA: TGTGCCAGCAGTGACACAGGGTCTTCGGCCTACGAGCAGTACTTC. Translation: CASSDTGSSAYEQYF.

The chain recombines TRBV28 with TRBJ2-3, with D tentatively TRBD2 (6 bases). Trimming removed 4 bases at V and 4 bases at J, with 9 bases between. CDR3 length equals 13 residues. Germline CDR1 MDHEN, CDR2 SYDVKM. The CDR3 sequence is CASSSGGADTQYF. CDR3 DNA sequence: TGTGCCAGCAGTTCCGGGGGTGCAGATACGCAGTATTTT.

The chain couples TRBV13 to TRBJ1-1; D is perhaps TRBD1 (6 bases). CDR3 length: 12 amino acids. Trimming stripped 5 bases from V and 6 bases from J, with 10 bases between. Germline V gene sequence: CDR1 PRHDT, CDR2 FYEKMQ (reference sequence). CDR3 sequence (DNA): TGTGCCAGCAGCCCGGGGACACCTGAAGCTTTCTTT. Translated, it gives CASSPGTPEAFF.

In nucleotides, the CDR3 is TGTGCCAGCAGCTTAGAGGGGGGGGATGAAAAACTGTTTTTT. Translating it yields CASSLEGGDEKLFF. This chain joins TRBV7-2 and TRBJ1-4; tentatively, D is TRBD1 (6 bases). V shed 1 base and J shed 6 bases, with 9 bases lying between them. The CDR3 runs to 14 residues. Germline values: CDR1 SGHTA, CDR2 FQGNSA.

DNA of the CDR3: TGTGCCAGCAGCTCACTACACCTGAACACTGAAGCTTTCTTT. This gives the protein CASSSLHLNTEAFF. V usage is TRBV5-4 and J usage is TRBJ1-1; D not resolved. Trimming removed 3 bases from V and 0 bases from J, with 9 bases in between. Germline V lookup: CDR1 SGHNT, CDR2 YYREEE (reference sequence). This CDR3 is built from 14 residues.

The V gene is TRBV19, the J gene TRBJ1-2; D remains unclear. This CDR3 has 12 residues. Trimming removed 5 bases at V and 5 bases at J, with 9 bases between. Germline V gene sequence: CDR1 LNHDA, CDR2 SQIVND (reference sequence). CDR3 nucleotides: TGTGCCAGTAGTGTACAAGAATATGGCTACACCTTC. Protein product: CASSVQEYGYTF.

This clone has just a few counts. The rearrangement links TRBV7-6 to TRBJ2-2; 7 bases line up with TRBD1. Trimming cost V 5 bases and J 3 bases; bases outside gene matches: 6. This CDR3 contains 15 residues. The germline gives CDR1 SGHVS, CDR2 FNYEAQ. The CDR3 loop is CASSPNRGDTGELFF. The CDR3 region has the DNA TGTGCCAGCAGCCCCAACAGGGGAGACACCGGGGAGCTGTTTTTT.

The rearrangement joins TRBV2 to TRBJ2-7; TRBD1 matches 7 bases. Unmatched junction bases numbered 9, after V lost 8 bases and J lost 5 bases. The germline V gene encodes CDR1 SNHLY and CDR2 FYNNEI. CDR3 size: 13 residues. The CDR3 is CASAQQGLNEQYF. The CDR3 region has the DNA TGTGCCAGCGCCCAACAGGGGTTAAACGAGCAGTACTTC.

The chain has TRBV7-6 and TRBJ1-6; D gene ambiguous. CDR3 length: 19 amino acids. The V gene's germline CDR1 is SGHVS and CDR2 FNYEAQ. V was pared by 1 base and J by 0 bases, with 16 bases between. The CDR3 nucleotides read TGTGCCAGCAGCTTAGAAGAGGCGGGCAGAAGCTCCTATAATTCACCCCTCCACTTT. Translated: CASSLEEAGRSSYNSPLHF.

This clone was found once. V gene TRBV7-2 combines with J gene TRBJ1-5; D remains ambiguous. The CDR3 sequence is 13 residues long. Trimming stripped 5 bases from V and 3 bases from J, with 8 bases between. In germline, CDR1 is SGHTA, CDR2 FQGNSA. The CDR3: CASSVNYNQPQHF. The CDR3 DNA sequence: TGTGCCAGCAGCGTCAACTACAATCAGCCCCAGCATTTT.

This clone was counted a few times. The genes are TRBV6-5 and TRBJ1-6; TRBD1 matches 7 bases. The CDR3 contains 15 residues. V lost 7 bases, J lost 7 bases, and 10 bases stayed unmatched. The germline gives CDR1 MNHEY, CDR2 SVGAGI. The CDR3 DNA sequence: TGTGCCAGCACCCAGTGGAAACAGGGGAATTCACCCCTCCACTTT. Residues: CASTQWKQGNSPLHF.

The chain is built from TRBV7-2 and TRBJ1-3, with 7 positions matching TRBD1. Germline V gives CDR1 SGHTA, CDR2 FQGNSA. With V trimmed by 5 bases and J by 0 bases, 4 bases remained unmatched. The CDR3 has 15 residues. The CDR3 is CASSLWDSSGNTIYF. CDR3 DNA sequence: TGTGCCAGCAGCCTGTGGGACAGCTCTGGAAACACCATATATTTT.

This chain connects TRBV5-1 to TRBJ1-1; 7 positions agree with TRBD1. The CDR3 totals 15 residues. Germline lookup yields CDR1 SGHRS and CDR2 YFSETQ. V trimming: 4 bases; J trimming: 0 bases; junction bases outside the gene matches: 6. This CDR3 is CASSQMGQMNTEAFF. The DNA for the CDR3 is TGCGCCAGCAGCCAAATGGGACAGATGAACACTGAAGCTTTCTTT.

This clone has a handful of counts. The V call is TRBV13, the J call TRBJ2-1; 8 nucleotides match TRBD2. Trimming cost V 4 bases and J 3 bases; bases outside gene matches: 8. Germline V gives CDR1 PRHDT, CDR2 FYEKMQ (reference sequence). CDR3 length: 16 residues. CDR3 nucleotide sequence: TGTGCCAGCAGCTCCCCCAAACTAGCGGACTACAATGAGCAGTTCTTC. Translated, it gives CASSSPKLADYNEQFF.

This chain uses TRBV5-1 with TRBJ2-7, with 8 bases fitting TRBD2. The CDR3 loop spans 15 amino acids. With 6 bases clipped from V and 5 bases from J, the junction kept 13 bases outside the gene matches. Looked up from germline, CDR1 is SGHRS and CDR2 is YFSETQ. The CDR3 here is CASTRWAGGEDEQYF. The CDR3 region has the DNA TGCGCCAGCACCCGGTGGGCGGGGGGAGAGGACGAGCAGTACTTC.

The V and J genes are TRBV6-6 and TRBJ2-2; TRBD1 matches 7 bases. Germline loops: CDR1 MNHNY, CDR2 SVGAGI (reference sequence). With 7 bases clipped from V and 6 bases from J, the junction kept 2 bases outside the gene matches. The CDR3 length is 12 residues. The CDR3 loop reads CASTQGAGELFF. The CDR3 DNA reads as TGTGCCAGCACGCAGGGGGCCGGGGAGCTGTTTTTT.

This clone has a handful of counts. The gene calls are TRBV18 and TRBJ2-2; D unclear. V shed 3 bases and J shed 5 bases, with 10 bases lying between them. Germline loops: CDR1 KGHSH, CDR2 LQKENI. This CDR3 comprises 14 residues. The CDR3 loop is CASSPVPQTGELFF. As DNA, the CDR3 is TGTGCCAGCTCACCCGTACCCCAGACCGGGGAGCTGTTTTTT. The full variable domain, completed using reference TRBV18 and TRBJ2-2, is NAGVMQNPRHLVRRRGQEARLRCSPMKGHSHVYWYRQLPEEGLKFMVYLQKENIIDESGMPKERFSAEFPKEGPSILRIQQVVRGDSAAYFCASSPVPQTGELFFGEGSRLTVL.

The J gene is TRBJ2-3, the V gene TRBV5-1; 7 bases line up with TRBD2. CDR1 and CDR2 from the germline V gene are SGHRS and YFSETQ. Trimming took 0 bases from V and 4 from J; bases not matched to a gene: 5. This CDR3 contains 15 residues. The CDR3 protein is CASSLAAGDADTQYF. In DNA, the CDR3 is TGCGCCAGCAGCTTGGCCGCGGGGGACGCAGATACGCAGTATTTT.

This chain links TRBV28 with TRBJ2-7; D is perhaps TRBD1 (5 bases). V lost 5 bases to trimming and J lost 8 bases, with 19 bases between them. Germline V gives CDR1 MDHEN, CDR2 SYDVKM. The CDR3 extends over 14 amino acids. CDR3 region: CASSVADRRAQQYF. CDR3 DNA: TGTGCCAGCAGTGTGGCAGACAGAAGAGCACAGCAGTACTTC.

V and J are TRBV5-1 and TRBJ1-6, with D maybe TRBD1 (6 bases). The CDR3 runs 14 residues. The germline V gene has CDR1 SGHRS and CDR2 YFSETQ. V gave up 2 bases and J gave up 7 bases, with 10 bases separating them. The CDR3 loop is CASSFGDTNSPLHF. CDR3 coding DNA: TGCGCCAGCAGCTTTGGGGACACAAATTCACCCCTCCACTTT.

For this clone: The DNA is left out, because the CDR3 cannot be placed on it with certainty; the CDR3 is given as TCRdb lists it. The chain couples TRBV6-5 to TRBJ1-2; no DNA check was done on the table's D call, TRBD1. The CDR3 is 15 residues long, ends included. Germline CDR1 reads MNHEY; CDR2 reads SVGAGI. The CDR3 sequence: CASSFFGQEVGGYTF.

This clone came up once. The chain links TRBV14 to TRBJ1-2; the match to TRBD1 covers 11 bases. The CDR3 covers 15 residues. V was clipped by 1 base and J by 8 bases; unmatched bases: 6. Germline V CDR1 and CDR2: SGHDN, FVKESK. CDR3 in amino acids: CASSQVGTGGVGYTF. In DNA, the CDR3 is TGTGCCAGCAGCCAAGTCGGGACAGGGGGTGTCGGCTACACCTTC. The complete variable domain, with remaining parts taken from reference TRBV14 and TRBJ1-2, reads EAGVTQFPSHSVIEKGQTVTLRCDPISGHDNLYWYRRVMGKEIKFLLHFVKESKQDESGMPNNRFLAERTGGTYSTLKVQPAELEDSGVYFCASSQVGTGGVGYTFGSGTRLTVV.

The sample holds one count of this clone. The CDR3 spells CASSSTTATNEKLFF. In DNA form, the CDR3 reads TGCGCCAGCAGCTCTACCACTGCAACTAATGAAAAACTGTTTTTT. The J gene is TRBJ1-4, the V gene TRBV5-1, with D unresolved. The CDR3 extends over 15 amino acids. Germline loops: CDR1 SGHRS, CDR2 YFSETQ. Deletions cut 3 bases from V and 0 bases from J, with 9 bases between.

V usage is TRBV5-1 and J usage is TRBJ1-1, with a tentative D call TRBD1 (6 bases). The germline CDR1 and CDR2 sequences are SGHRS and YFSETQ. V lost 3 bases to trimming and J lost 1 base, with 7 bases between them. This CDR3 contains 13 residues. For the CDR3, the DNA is TGCGCCAGCAGCTCACAGGGGAACACTGAAGCTTTCTTT. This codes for CASSSQGNTEAFF.

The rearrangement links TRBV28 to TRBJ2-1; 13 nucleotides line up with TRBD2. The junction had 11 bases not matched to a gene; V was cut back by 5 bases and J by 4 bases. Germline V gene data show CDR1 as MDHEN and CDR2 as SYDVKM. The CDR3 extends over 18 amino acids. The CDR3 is CASSLTSGGGSMYNEQFF. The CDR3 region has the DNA TGTGCCAGCAGTCTAACTAGCGGGGGGGGCTCCATGTACAATGAGCAGTTCTTC.

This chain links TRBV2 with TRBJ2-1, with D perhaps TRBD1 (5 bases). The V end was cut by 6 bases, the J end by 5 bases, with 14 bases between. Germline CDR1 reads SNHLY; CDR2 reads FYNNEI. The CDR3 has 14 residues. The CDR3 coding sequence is TGTGCCAGCAGGGCTCTTTTGACAGACAATGAGCAGTTCTTC. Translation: CASRALLTDNEQFF.

The DNA for the CDR3 is TGTGCCAGCAGTTATGGGGAGCCCACCGGGGAGCTGTTTTTT. Its translation is CASSYGEPTGELFF. The V and J genes are TRBV6-6 and TRBJ2-2; possible D gene TRBD2, 5 bases. CDR1 is MNHNY, CDR2 SVGAGI, per germline (reference sequence). The CDR3 is made up of 14 amino acids. The V end was cut by 3 bases, the J end by 4 bases, with 9 bases between.

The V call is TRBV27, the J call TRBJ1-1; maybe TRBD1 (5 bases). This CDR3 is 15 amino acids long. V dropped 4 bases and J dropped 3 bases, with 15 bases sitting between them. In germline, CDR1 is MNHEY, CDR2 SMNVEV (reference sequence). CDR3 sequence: CASSSFQGFHTEAFF. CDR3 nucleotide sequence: TGTGCCAGCAGTTCATTCCAGGGTTTTCACACTGAAGCTTTCTTT.